A single sample is the source of the 11 T cell receptor beta chains below, sequenced in a study of cytomegalovirus exposure and HLA in healthy donors. Vbeta (60) and Jbeta (13) primers were used in the PCR. The data were produced by immunoSEQ multiplex PCR, yet TCRdb's version contains in-frame clones alone and is incomplete. The sample has 95,000 to 150,000 clones, around 80% seen once. The specimen was PBMCs. The source is a woman in her thirties in good health and CMV-seronegative.

V and J are TRBV5-1 and TRBJ2-1; TRBD1 matches 8 bases. Germline loops: CDR1 SGHRS, CDR2 YFSETQ. Trimming cost V 2 bases and J 2 bases; bases outside gene matches: 3. CDR3 length: 15 amino acids. The CDR3 DNA is TGCGCCAGCAGCTTAGGGACAGGAGCCTACAATGAGCAGTTCTTC. This sequence encodes CASSLGTGAYNEQFF.

The V and J genes are TRBV5-1 and TRBJ2-7, with 11 bases matching TRBD1. Germline V gene data show CDR1 as SGHRS and CDR2 as YFSETQ. The trim removed 4 bases at V and 6 bases at J, leaving 6 bases unmatched. The CDR3 is 14 amino acids. The CDR3 sequence is CASSGGQGAGEQYF. The CDR3 nucleotides read TGCGCCAGCAGCGGCGGACAGGGGGCGGGCGAGCAGTACTTC.

The genes are TRBV19 and TRBJ2-3, with TRBD2 as a possible D gene (5 bases). V lost 10 bases to trimming and J lost 1 base, with 9 bases between them. The CDR3 is 12 residues long. Germline CDR1 LNHDA, CDR2 SQIVND (reference sequence). The CDR3 DNA follows: TGTGCCACCCACGGGGGCACAGATACGCAGTATTTT. Protein product: CATHGGTDTQYF.

The V and J genes are TRBV7-9 and TRBJ1-1; D gene unclear. This CDR3 is 15 amino acids long. The V gene lost 2 bases and the J gene lost 5 bases, with 15 bases spanning the gap. Germline CDR1 SEHNR, CDR2 FQNEAQ (reference sequence). CDR3 nucleotide sequence: TGTGCCAGCAGCTTACAGGCGGGGTATGGAACTGAAGCTTTCTTT. Amino acids: CASSLQAGYGTEAFF.

This clone was seen once. The J gene is TRBJ2-1, the V gene TRBV30, with 10 positions matching TRBD2. Germline loops: CDR1 GTSNPN, CDR2 SVGIG (reference sequence). This CDR3 is built from 14 residues. The J segment lost 8 bases and the V segment lost 2 bases, leaving 6 bases of the junction unmatched. CDR3 region: CAWSWSGGADEQFF. CDR3 bases: TGTGCCTGGAGTTGGAGCGGGGGGGCCGATGAGCAGTTCTTC.

J is TRBJ1-1 and V is TRBV29-1; D is uncertain. Trimming removed 7 bases at V and 0 bases at J, with 12 bases between. The CDR3 has 13 residues. The germline V gene has CDR1 SQVTM and CDR2 ANQGSEA. The CDR3 DNA sequence: TGCAGCGCTGGGAGAGGGATGAACACTGAAGCTTTCTTT. This translates into CSAGRGMNTEAFF. Filled out from reference TRBV29-1 and TRBJ1-1, the complete variable domain reads SAVISQKPSRDICQRGTSLTIQCQVDSQVTMMFWYRQQPGQSLTLIATANQGSEATYESGFVIDKFPISRPNLTFSTLTVSNMSPEDSSIYLCSAGRGMNTEAFFGQGTRLTVV.

This clone was seen a few times. The CDR3 DNA reads TGTGCCAGCAGGCCCGCGGGAGGGTACAATCAGCCCCAGCATTTT. Amino acid sequence: CASRPAGGYNQPQHF. V and J are TRBV28 and TRBJ1-5; D is ambiguous. Germline V lookup: CDR1 MDHEN, CDR2 SYDVKM. V dropped 6 bases and J dropped 3 bases, with 15 bases sitting between them. The CDR3 is made up of 15 amino acids.

This chain connects TRBV9 to TRBJ1-5; D is unresolved. The CDR3 consists of 14 residues. Germline-derived CDR1 and CDR2 are SGDLS and YYNGEE. With 0 bases removed from V and 4 bases from J, the gap between germline ends came to 8 bases. CDR3 DNA sequence: TGTGCCAGCAGCGTAGGTGCGGGGAATCAGCCCCAGCATTTT. As protein: CASSVGAGNQPQHF.

The chain carries TRBV19 and TRBJ2-1, with TRBD1 as a possible D gene (6 bases). With 5 bases removed from V and 3 bases from J, the gap between germline ends came to 8 bases. Germline assignment: CDR1 LNHDA and CDR2 SQIVND (reference sequence). The CDR3 is 13 amino acids. The CDR3 here is CASSSRGYNEQFF. The CDR3 DNA follows: TGTGCCAGTAGTTCCAGGGGCTACAATGAGCAGTTCTTC.

The chain uses TRBV19 and TRBJ1-4; 7 positions match TRBD1. Germline lookup yields CDR1 LNHDA and CDR2 SQIVND (reference sequence). CDR3 length equals 15 residues. V lost 4 bases and J lost 9; bases outside the gene matches: 11. Here the CDR3 reads CASSTLQGGWKKLFF. CDR3 coding DNA: TGTGCCAGTAGTACCCTCCAGGGGGGATGGAAAAAACTGTTTTTT.

This chain connects TRBV7-2 to TRBJ2-1; tentative D call: TRBD2 (6 bases). Trimming removed 3 bases at V and 8 bases at J, with 17 bases between. Germline V gives CDR1 SGHTA, CDR2 FQGNSA. The CDR3 loop spans 15 amino acids. CDR3 DNA sequence: TGTGCCAGCAGCTTCAGACTAGGTCGAGGGGATGAGCAGTTCTTC. This codes for CASSFRLGRGDEQFF.